This TCR beta chain was sequenced during a study of T cells in localized non-small cell lung cancer. General study points: Of the tissues analyzed, uninvolved adjacent lung showed maximal T cell clonality, greater than tumor.

In the case of this clone: The antigen is unknown.

There are 15 residues in the CDR3. Germline-derived CDR1 and CDR2 are SGDLS and YYNGEE. V was cut by 2 bases and J by 7 bases, with 19 bases left in between. The table came from immunoSEQ multiplex PCR; TCRdb's copy has only in-frame clones and leaves some out. The repertoire consists of 10,000 to 15,000 clones, with approximately 88% occurring once and the leading ten covering 25% to 35%. This clonotype originated in a male donor older than 55 with stage I squamous cell lung carcinoma. The sequences come from peripheral blood, collected before any cancer treatment. V gene TRBV9 combines with J gene TRBJ2-7; TRBD1 might be the D (5 bases). The CDR3 bases are TGTGCCAGCAGCGTGGCGGCAGGATTCTCAGGGGAGCAGTACTTC. Residues: CASSVAAGFSGEQYF. Drawing the rest from reference TRBV9 and TRBJ2-7, the complete variable domain is DSGVTQTPKHLITATGQRVTLRCSPRSGDLSVYWYQQSLDQGLQFLIQYYNGEERAKGNILERFSAQQFPDLHSELNLSSLELGDSALYFCASSVAAGFSGEQYFGPGTRLTVT.